Listed below are T cell receptor beta chains from one sample, sequenced in a study of blood T cell repertoires in COVID-19. Assay: immunoSEQ multiplex PCR; the TCRdb copy retains only in-frame clones and omits some. The sample lists 30,000 to 40,000 clones, around 83% seen once, with approximately 40% in the top ten. The sequencing input was peripheral blood. The receptors here all came from a man aged 55-75 years with active or convalescent COVID-19. Each CDR3 is given with its conserved first and last residue. D genes are given only for firm matches. Only part of the rows carry a size: once, few, many, or a class if the clone is expanded.

cdr3_aa cdr3_nt v_call d_call clone_size j_call
CASSLGGVNYGYTF TGTGCCAGCAGCTTAGGCGGAGTCAACTATGGCTACACCTTC TRBV11-2 - - TRBJ1-2
CASSLGDSKSPLHF TGCGCCAGCAGCTTGGGGGACAGTAAGTCACCCCTCCACTTT TRBV5-1 TRBD1 - TRBJ1-6
CASSSLLAGGPTGELFF TGCGCCAGCAGCTCCCTGCTAGCGGGAGGGCCGACCGGGGAGCTGTTTTTT TRBV5-1 TRBD2 - TRBJ2-2
CASSITGYQPQHF TGTGCCAGCAGCATAACAGGGTATCAGCCCCAGCATTTT TRBV7-2 - few TRBJ1-5
CASTIRSSGANVLTF TGTGCCAGCACTATACGAAGCTCTGGGGCCAACGTCCTGACTTTC TRBV6-5 - - TRBJ2-6
CASSSGTSGETQYF TGCGCCAGCAGCTCGGGGACTAGCGGAGAGACCCAGTACTTC TRBV5-1 TRBD2 - TRBJ2-5
CASSLGGGYGYTF TGTGCCAGCAGCCTAGGCGGGGGTTATGGCTACACCTTC TRBV6-5 - - TRBJ1-2
CASSPDRVNQPQHF TGTGCCAGCTCACCCGACAGGGTCAATCAGCCCCAGCATTTT TRBV18 TRBD1 - TRBJ1-5
CASSLIVGQTAGNTIYF TGTGCCAGCAGTTTAATAGTTGGGCAGACCGCTGGAAACACCATATATTTT TRBV28 - - TRBJ1-3
CASSPIRGERETQYF TGTGCCAGCAGTCCTATTCGGGGGGAGAGAGAGACCCAGTACTTC TRBV6-5 TRBD2 - TRBJ2-5
CASSQGPPGAGGEQFF TGTGCCAGCAGCCAAGGACCCCCAGGGGCAGGGGGCGAGCAGTTCTTC TRBV3-1/TRBV3-2 TRBD1 - TRBJ2-1
CASSLSVGDGYTF TGTGCCAGCAGCCTCTCAGTTGGAGATGGCTACACCTTC TRBV25-1 - - TRBJ1-2
CASSQAGQVDEKLFF TGTGCCAGCAGCCAAGCGGGACAGGTAGATGAAAAACTGTTTTTT TRBV4-2 TRBD1 few TRBJ1-4
CASGGTGGFNQPQHF TGCGCCAGCGGGGGGACAGGGGGCTTCAATCAGCCCCAGCATTTT TRBV10-2 TRBD1 - TRBJ1-5
CATSARQGQETQYF TGTGCCACCAGCGCGCGACAGGGGCAAGAGACCCAGTACTTC TRBV15 TRBD1 - TRBJ2-5
CASREAYGYTF TGTGCCAGCAGGGAGGCCTATGGCTACACCTTC TRBV28 - - TRBJ1-2
CASSSEGARNSPLHF TGTGCCAGCAGTTCGGAGGGGGCCCGCAATTCACCCCTCCACTTT TRBV6-5 TRBD1 few TRBJ1-6
CASSHSGQNTEAFF TGCGCCAGCAGCCACTCCGGACAGAACACTGAAGCTTTCTTT TRBV4-1 - - TRBJ1-1